The sequence of this T cell receptor beta chain was determined in a study of cytomegalovirus exposure and HLA in healthy donors. The wider study: The use of the same platform for the roughly 120 validation repertoires and the 650 to 850 first-cohort repertoires was reported by a later analysis.

As regards this clone: Its antigen is currently unknown.

The CDR3 has 14 residues. Germline V gene lookup returns CDR1 SQVTM and CDR2 ANQGSEA. The V and J ends lost 2 bases and 5 bases respectively, with 15 bases between them. Whole-study findings and limits: Under in vitro conditions, a few CMV-associated chains were confirmed as specific for CMV antigens.

Assay: immunoSEQ multiplex PCR; the TCRdb copy retains only in-frame clones and omits some. The top ten clones hold around 0.84% of a sample with approximately 300,000 clones, 86% of them seen once. The rearrangement links TRBV29-1 to TRBJ1-1, with a weak D call TRBD1 (6 bases). Sequenced sample: PBMCs. The TCR originated in a woman between 18 and 30 years old in good health and CMV-seronegative. The DNA for the CDR3 is TGCAGCGTTGAATCTCAGGGGATGGGAACTGAAGCTTTCTTT. Encoded protein: CSVESQGMGTEAFF.